Shown below are 20 T cell receptor beta chains from a single sample sequenced in a study of shared clonotypes between healthy human individuals. TCRdb keeps only in-frame clones here, not all; method: immunoSEQ multiplex PCR. The data hold about 2.1 million clones, with about 94% observed a single time. Naive CD8 isolation took CD45RO-negative cells positively selected for CCR7 and excluded terminally differentiated effector memory CD45RA+ cells. The sample taken for sequencing was naive CD8+ T cells from PBMCs. Receptors were obtained from a man younger than 30 in good health. Some clones in this sample may be carry-over from other donors' samples.

The chain has TRBV28 and TRBJ2-7; 9 nucleotides agree with TRBD2. The CDR3 runs to 15 residues. CDR1 is MDHEN, CDR2 SYDVKM, per germline. J was trimmed by 4 bases and V by 3 bases; bases with no gene match: 7. As DNA, the CDR3 is TGTGCCAGCAGTTTTAGGGGACTAGCCCCATACGAGCAGTACTTC. Its protein is CASSFRGLAPYEQYF.

On this clone: Other DNA sequences from this sample encode an identical CDR3 as well. This chain connects TRBV5-1 to TRBJ2-7; D assignment may be TRBD1 or TRBD2 (5 bases each). Germline V lookup: CDR1 SGHRS, CDR2 YFSETQ. Trimming pared 2 bases from V and 0 bases from J, leaving 12 bases between. The CDR3 consists of 15 residues. CDR3: CASSFFRDRSYEQYF. The CDR3 DNA reads TGCGCCAGCAGCTTTTTCCGGGACCGCTCCTACGAGCAGTACTTC.

The chain is built from TRBV6-1 and TRBJ2-7; the D gene is possibly TRBD2 (7 bases). The CDR3 has 13 residues. Trimming took off 5 bases at V and 5 bases at J, with 13 bases between the two ends. The germline CDR1 and CDR2 sequences are MNHNS and SASEGT. The CDR3 protein is CASSPLGGDEQYF. In nucleotides, the CDR3 is TGTGCCAGCAGTCCCCTAGGGGGGGACGAGCAGTACTTC.

The chain recombines TRBV5-1 with TRBJ2-7; no firm D call. Germline loops: CDR1 SGHRS, CDR2 YFSETQ. The CDR3 contains 14 residues. The germline V and J ends were trimmed by 4 bases and 3 bases, with 14 bases remaining between them. CDR3 bases: TGCGCCAGCAGCCGTCCCACCGCCCTCTACGAGCAGTACTTC. Translating gives CASSRPTALYEQYF.

This clone has only one observation. The chain employs TRBV14 and TRBJ2-7; tentatively, D is TRBD1 or TRBD2 (5 bases each). V was shortened by 0 bases and J by 6 bases, with 27 bases between the two germline ends. This CDR3 has 19 amino acids. The V gene's germline CDR1 is SGHDN and CDR2 FVKESK. DNA of the CDR3: TGTGCCAGCAGCCAAGATCCCCCGTGGATGGGGGATGGTCGACGCGAGCAGTACTTC. Its protein product is CASSQDPPWMGDGRREQYF.

A note on this clone: At one of its ends the junction is not consistent with the germline gene, which may arise from a read error. The DNA of the CDR3 is TGTGCCAGCAGGACTTACCCGGGACAGTCCACGACGCTCTTGGATTTT. Protein: CASRTYPGQSTTLLDF. V and J are TRBV28 and TRBJ1-5; 7 positions agree with TRBD1. The germline gives CDR1 MDHEN, CDR2 SYDVKM. The CDR3 spans 16 residues.

The chain carries TRBV7-8 and TRBJ1-1; D is undetermined. The V end lost 1 base, the J end lost 6 bases, and 9 bases lay between the germline ends. Germline V lookup: CDR1 SGHVS, CDR2 FQNEAQ. CDR3 size: 13 residues. The CDR3 is CASSLVRSPEAFF. As DNA, the CDR3 is TGTGCCAGCAGCTTAGTCAGGAGCCCTGAAGCTTTCTTT.

The V gene is TRBV25-1, the J gene TRBJ1-1; tentative D call: TRBD1 (5 bases). Germline V lookup: CDR1 MGHDK, CDR2 SYGVNS. This CDR3 is 15 amino acids long. The V end was cut by 3 bases, the J end by 0 bases, with 11 bases between. The CDR3 DNA sequence: TGTGCCAGCAGTGATATGCAGGGTCTGAACACTGAAGCTTTCTTT. Encoded protein: CASSDMQGLNTEAFF.

This rearrangement joins TRBV4-1 to TRBJ2-7; D remains ambiguous. V shed 3 bases and J shed 0 bases, with 9 bases lying between them. There are 14 residues in the CDR3. CDR1 MGHRA and CDR2 YSYEKL come from the germline V gene. CDR3 loop: CASSHFSSSYEQYF. Written as DNA, the CDR3 is TGCGCCAGCAGCCACTTTTCAAGCTCCTACGAGCAGTACTTC.

The chain links TRBV6-5 to TRBJ1-2, with 9 bases matching TRBD1. CDR1 MNHEY and CDR2 SVGAGI come from the germline V gene. This CDR3 comprises 16 residues. Losses at the gene ends were 1 base for V and 2 bases for J; bases not matched to a gene: 5. The CDR3 is CASSYLPGQGNYGYTF. CDR3 sequence (DNA): TGTGCCAGCAGTTACTTACCGGGACAGGGAAACTATGGCTACACCTTC.

The chain recombines TRBV2 with TRBJ1-3; no clear D. This CDR3 spans 11 amino acids. Germline lookup yields CDR1 SNHLY and CDR2 FYNNEI. V lost 9 bases and J lost 4, with 7 bases in between. The CDR3 nucleotides read TGTGCCAGGTTTTTCGGAAACACCATATATTTT. Translation gives CARFFGNTIYF.

The chain links TRBV7-8 to TRBJ2-7; D call uncertain. V was trimmed by 5 bases and J by 3 bases, leaving 17 bases between them. This CDR3 is 15 amino acids long. In germline, CDR1 is SGHVS, CDR2 FQNEAQ. CDR3 coding DNA: TGTGCCAGCAGCGCGAGCTCCGGGCCGCACTACGAGCAGTACTTC. Translating it yields CASSASSGPHYEQYF.

This clone was counted once. V usage is TRBV7-6 and J usage is TRBJ1-1; TRBD1 agrees at 7 bases. The CDR3 has 15 amino acids. With V trimmed by 5 bases and J by 1 base, 7 bases remained unmatched. CDR1 is SGHVS and CDR2 is FNYEAQ in the germline V gene. The CDR3 protein is CASSPRDSKNTEAFF. The CDR3 nucleotides are TGTGCCAGCAGCCCCAGGGACAGCAAGAACACTGAAGCTTTCTTT. The full variable domain, with the rest looked up from reference TRBV7-6 and TRBJ1-1, is GAGVSQSPRYKVTKRGQDVALRCDPISGHVSLYWYRQALGQGPEFLTYFNYEAQQDKSGLPNDRFSAERPEGSISTLTIQRTEQRDSAMYRCASSPRDSKNTEAFFGQGTRLTVV.

The J gene is TRBJ2-3, the V gene TRBV10-3, with a possible D match to TRBD2 (6 bases). This CDR3 is built from 13 residues. Germline-derived CDR1 and CDR2 are ENHRY and SYGVKD. Trimming took 10 bases from V and 0 from J, leaving 11 bases between them. The CDR3 loop reads CATRESSTDTQYF. CDR3 nucleotide sequence: TGTGCCACCCGGGAGTCTAGCACAGATACGCAGTATTTT.

This clone has just one count. V gene TRBV9 combines with J gene TRBJ1-2, with 9 nucleotides matching TRBD1. The CDR3 sequence is 15 residues long. Germline assignment: CDR1 SGDLS and CDR2 YYNGEE. The ends lost 0 bases at V and 4 bases at J; junction bases unmatched: 4. The CDR3, as DNA: TGTGCCAGCAGCGTAGGACAGGGGGGGTTCTATGGCTACACCTTC. Residues: CASSVGQGGFYGYTF.

A note on this clone: The same CDR3 also results from other DNA sequences found in this sample. The chain recombines TRBV27 with TRBJ2-1, with D perhaps TRBD2 (5 bases). There are 15 residues in the CDR3. Trimming pared 2 bases from V and 2 bases from J, leaving 10 bases between. Germline lookup yields CDR1 MNHEY and CDR2 SMNVEV (reference sequence). Here the CDR3 reads CASSLGGVAYNEQFF. CDR3 nucleotide sequence: TGTGCCAGCAGTTTAGGAGGCGTCGCCTACAATGAGCAGTTCTTC.

The chain employs TRBV29-1 and TRBJ2-3; D might be TRBD1 (6 bases). CDR1 SQVTM and CDR2 ANQGSEA come from the germline V gene. V lost 4 bases, J lost 6 bases, and 23 bases lay in between. The CDR3 contains 16 residues. Here the CDR3 reads CSVGGGPGTIADTQYF. The DNA for the CDR3 is TGCAGCGTTGGAGGGGGACCCGGGACAATTGCCGATACGCAGTATTTT.

As to this clone: Other DNA sequences in this specimen translate into the identical CDR3. The chain is built from TRBV27 and TRBJ2-1; D call uncertain. Germline CDR1 MNHEY, CDR2 SMNVEV (reference sequence). The V and J ends lost 2 bases and 5 bases respectively, with 10 bases between them. This CDR3 spans 14 amino acids. The DNA for the CDR3 is TGTGCCAGCAGTTTACGGAGTCCCAACAATGAGCAGTTCTTC. This translates into CASSLRSPNNEQFF.

The chain joins TRBV5-8 to TRBJ2-3; 9 bases match TRBD2. V shed 4 bases, J shed 2 bases, and the junction held 11 bases outside the gene matches. CDR1 is SGHTS and CDR2 is YDEGEE in the germline V gene. This CDR3 spans 17 amino acids. The CDR3 DNA reads TGTGCCAGCAGCCTCAGTCGACTAGCGGTTATCACAGATACGCAGTATTTT. Translating gives CASSLSRLAVITDTQYF.

This rearrangement joins TRBV9 to TRBJ1-3, with D perhaps TRBD1 (5 bases). The CDR3 is 15 amino acids. Germline V CDR1 and CDR2: SGDLS, YYNGEE. The V end lost 4 bases, the J end lost 4 bases, and 15 bases lay between the germline ends. The CDR3 bases are TGTGCCAGCAGCCCCCGACAGCCTCAGGGAAACACCATATATTTT. Encoded protein: CASSPRQPQGNTIYF.